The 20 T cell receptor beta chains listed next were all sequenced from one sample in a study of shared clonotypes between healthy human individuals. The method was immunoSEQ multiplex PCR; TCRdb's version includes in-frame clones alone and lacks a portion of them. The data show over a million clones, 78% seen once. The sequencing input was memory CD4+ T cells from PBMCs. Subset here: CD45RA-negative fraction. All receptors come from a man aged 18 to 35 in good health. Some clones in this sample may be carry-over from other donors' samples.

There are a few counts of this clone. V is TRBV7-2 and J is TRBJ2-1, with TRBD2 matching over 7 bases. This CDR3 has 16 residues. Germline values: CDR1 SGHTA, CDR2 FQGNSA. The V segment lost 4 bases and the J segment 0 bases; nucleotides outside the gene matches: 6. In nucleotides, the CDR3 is TGTGCCAGCAGCTCCGCTAGCGGAAACTCCTACAATGAGCAGTTCTTC. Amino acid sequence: CASSSASGNSYNEQFF.

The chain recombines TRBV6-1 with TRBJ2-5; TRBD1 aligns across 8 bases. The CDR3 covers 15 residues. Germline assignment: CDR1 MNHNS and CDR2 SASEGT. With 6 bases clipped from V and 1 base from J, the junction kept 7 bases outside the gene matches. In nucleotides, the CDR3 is TGTGCCAGCAGCCCCGGGACAGGACGCCAAGAGACCCAGTACTTC. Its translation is CASSPGTGRQETQYF.

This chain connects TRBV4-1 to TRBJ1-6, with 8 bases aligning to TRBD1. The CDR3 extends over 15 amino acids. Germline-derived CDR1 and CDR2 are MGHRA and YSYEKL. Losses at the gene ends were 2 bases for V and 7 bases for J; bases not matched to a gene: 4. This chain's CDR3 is CASSQRDRMNSPLHF. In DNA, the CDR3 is TGCGCCAGCAGCCAACGGGACAGGATGAATTCACCCCTCCACTTT.

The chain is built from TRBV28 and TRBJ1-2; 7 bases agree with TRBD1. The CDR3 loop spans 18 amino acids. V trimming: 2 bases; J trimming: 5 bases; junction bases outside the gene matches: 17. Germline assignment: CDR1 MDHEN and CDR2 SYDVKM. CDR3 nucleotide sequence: TGTGCCAGCAGTTTAAGACGACAGGGAAGAGTCGTAGGATATGGCTACACCTTC. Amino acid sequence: CASSLRRQGRVVGYGYTF.

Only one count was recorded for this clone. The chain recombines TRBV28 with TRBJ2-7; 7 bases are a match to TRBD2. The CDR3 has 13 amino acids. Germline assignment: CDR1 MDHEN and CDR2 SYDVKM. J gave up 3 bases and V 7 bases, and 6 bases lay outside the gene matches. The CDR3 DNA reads TGTGCCAGCACCGGGACTAACTTCTACGAGCAGTACTTC. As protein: CASTGTNFYEQYF.

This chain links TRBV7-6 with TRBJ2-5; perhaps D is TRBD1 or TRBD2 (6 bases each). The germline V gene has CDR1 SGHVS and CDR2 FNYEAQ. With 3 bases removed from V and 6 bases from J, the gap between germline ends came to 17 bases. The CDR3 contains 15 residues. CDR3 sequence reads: CASSLQGGIGKTQYF. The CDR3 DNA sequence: TGTGCCAGCAGCTTGCAAGGGGGGATCGGCAAGACCCAGTACTTC.

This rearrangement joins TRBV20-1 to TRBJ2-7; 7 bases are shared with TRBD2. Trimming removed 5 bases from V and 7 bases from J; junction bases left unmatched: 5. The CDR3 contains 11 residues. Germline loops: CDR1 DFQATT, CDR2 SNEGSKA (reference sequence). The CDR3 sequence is CSAHRSGEQYF. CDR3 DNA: TGCAGTGCTCACCGTAGCGGGGAGCAGTACTTC.

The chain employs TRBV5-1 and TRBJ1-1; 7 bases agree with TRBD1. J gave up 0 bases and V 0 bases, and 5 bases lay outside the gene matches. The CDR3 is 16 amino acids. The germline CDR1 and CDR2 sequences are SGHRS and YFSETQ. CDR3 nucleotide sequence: TGCGCCAGCAGCTTGGCGGTGACAGGGATGAACACTGAAGCTTTCTTT. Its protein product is CASSLAVTGMNTEAFF.

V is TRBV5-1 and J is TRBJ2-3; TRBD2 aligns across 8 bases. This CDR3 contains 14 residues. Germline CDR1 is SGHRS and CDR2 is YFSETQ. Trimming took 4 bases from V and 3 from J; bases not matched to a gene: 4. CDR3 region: CASSPTSATDTQYF. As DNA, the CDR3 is TGCGCCAGCAGCCCGACTAGCGCGACAGATACGCAGTATTTT.

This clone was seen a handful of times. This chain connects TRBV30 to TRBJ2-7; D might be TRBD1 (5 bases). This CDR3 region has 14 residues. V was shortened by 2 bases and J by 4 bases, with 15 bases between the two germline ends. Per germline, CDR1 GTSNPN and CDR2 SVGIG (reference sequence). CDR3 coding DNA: TGTGCCTGGAGTAGGGGCCGCCAAGGGTACGAGCAGTACTTC. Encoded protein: CAWSRGRQGYEQYF.

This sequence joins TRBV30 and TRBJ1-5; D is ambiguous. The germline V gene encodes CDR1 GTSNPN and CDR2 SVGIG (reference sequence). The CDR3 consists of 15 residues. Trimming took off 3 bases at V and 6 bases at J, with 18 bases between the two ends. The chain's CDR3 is CAWSNNGAWGQPQHF. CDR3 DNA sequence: TGTGCCTGGAGCAATAACGGAGCGTGGGGTCAGCCCCAGCATTTT.

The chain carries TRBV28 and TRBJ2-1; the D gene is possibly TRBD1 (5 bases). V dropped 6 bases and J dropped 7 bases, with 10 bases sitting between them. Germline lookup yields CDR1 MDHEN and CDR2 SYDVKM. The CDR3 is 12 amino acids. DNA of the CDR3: TGTGCCAGCAGACACAGGATTAATGAGCAGTTCTTC. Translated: CASRHRINEQFF.

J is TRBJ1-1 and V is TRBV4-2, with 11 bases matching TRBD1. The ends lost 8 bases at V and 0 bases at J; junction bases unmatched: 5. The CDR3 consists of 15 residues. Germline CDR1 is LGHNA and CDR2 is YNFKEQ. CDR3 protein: CASGAGQGVNTEAFF. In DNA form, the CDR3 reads TGTGCCAGCGGCGCGGGACAGGGGGTGAACACTGAAGCTTTCTTT.

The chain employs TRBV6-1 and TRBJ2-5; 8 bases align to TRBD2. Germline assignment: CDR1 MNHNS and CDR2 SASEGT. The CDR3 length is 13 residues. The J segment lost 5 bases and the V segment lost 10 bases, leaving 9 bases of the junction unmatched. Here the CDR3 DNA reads TGTGCCACCCGGACTAGCTGGGGTGAGACCCAGTACTTC. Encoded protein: CATRTSWGETQYF.

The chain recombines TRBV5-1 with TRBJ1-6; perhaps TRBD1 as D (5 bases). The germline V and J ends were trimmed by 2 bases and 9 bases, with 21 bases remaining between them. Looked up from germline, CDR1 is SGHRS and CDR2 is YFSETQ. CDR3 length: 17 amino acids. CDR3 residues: CASSFTGNYVLGSPLHF. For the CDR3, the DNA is TGCGCCAGCAGCTTTACAGGAAACTACGTTTTAGGTTCACCCCTCCACTTT.

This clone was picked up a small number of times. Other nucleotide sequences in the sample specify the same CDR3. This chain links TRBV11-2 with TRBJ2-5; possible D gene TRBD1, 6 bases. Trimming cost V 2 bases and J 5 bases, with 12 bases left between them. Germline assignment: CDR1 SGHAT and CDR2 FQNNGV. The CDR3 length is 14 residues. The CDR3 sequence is CASSLRGSGETQYF. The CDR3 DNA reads TGTGCCAGCAGCTTAAGGGGGTCGGGGGAGACCCAGTACTTC. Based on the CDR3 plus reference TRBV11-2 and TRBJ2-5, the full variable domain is EAGVAQSPRYKIIEKRQSVAFWCNPISGHATLYWYQQILGQGPKLLIQFQNNGVVDDSQLPKDRFSAERLKGVDSTLKIQPAKLEDSAVYLCASSLRGSGETQYFGPGTRLLVL.

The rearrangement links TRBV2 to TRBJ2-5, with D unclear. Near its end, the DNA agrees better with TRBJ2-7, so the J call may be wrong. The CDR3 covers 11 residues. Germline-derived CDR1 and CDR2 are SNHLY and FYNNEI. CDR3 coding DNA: TGTGCCAGCAGTGTTTTCTACGAGCAGTACTTC. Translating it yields CASSVFYEQYF.

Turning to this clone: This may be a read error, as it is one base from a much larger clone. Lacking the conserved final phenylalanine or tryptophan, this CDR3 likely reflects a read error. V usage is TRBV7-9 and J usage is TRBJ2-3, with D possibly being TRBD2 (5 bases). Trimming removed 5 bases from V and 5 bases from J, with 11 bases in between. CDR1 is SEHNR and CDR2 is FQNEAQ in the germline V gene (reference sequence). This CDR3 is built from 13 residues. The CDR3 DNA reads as TGTGCCAGCAGCCCACCCGGAGGAGATACGCAGTATCTT. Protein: CASSPPGGDTQYL.

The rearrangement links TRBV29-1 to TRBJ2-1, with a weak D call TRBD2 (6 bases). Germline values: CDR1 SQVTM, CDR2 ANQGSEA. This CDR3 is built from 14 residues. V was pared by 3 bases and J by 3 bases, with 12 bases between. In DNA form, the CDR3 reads TGCAGCGTTGAGCGGGATGGTGTCTACAATGAGCAGTTCTTC. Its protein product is CSVERDGVYNEQFF.

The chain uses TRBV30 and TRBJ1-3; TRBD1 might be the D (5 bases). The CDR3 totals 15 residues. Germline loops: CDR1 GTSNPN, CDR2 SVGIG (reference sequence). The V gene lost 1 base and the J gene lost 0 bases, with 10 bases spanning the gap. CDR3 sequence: CAWSEGANSGNTIYF. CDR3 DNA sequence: TGTGCCTGGAGTGAAGGGGCGAACTCTGGAAACACCATATATTTT.